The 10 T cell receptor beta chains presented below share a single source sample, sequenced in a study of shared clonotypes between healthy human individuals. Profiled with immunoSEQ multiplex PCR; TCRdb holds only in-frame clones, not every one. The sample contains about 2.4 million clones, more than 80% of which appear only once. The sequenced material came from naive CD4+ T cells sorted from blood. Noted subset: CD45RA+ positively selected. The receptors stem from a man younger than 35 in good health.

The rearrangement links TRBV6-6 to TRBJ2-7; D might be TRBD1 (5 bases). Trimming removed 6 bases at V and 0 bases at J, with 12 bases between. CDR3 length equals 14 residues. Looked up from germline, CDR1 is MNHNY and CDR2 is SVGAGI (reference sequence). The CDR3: CASRRDRSSYEQYF. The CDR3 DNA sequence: TGTGCCAGCAGACGTGACAGATCCTCCTACGAGCAGTACTTC.

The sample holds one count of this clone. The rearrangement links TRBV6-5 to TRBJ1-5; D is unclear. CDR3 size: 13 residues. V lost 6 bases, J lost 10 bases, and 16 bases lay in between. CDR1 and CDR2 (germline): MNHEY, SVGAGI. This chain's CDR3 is CASSLKRTEPQHF. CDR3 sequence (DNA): TGTGCCAGCAGCCTAAAACGTACTGAACCCCAGCATTTT.

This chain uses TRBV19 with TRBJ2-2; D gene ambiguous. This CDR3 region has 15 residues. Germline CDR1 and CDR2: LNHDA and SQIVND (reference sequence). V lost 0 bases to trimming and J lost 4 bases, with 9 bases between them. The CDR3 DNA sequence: TGTGCCAGTAGTATAGAAATTGGGATCACCGGGGAGCTGTTTTTT. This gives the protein CASSIEIGITGELFF.

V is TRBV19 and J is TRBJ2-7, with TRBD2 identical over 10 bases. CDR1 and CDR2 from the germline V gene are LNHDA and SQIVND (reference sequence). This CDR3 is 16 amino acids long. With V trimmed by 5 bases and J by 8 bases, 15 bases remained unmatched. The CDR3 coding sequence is TGTGCCAGTAGTTCCTCCGGGGGGGGGACTAGCGTCAAGCAGTACTTC. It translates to CASSSSGGGTSVKQYF.

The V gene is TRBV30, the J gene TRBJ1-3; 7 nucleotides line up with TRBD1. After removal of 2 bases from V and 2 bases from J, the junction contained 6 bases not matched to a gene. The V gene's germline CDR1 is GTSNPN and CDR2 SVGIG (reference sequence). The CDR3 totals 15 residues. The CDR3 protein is CAWSNRGSAGNTIYF. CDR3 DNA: TGTGCCTGGAGTAACAGGGGTTCAGCTGGAAACACCATATATTTT.

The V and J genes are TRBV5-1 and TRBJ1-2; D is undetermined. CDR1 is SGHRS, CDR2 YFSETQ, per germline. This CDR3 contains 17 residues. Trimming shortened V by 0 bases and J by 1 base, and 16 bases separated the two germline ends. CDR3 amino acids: CASSLVGGRGVNYGYTF. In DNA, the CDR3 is TGCGCCAGCAGCTTGGTCGGAGGGCGGGGAGTTAACTATGGCTACACCTTC.

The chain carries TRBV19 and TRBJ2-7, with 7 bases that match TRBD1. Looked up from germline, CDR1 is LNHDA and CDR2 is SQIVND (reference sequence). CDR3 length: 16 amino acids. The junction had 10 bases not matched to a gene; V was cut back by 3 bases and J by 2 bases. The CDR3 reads CASSIPGGSPPYEQYF. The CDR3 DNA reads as TGTGCCAGTAGTATTCCAGGGGGATCCCCGCCCTACGAGCAGTACTTC.

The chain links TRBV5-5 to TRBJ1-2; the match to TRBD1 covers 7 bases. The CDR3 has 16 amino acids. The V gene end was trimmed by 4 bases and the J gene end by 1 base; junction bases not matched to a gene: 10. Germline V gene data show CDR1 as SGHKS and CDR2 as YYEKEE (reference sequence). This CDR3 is CASSLGQALFNYGYTF. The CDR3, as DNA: TGTGCCAGCAGCCTCGGACAGGCCCTTTTTAACTATGGCTACACCTTC.

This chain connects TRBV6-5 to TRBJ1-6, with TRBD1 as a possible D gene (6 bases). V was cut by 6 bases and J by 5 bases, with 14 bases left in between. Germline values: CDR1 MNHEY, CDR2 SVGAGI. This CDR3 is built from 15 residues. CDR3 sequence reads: CASRSGTTNNSPLHF. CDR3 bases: TGTGCCAGCAGAAGCGGGACAACCAATAATTCACCCCTCCACTTT.

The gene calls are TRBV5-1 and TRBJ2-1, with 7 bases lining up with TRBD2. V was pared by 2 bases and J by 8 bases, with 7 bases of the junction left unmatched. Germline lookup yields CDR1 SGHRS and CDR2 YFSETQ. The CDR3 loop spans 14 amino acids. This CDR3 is CASSLLTSSDEQFF. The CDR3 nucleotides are TGCGCCAGCAGCTTATTGACTAGCAGTGATGAGCAGTTCTTC.